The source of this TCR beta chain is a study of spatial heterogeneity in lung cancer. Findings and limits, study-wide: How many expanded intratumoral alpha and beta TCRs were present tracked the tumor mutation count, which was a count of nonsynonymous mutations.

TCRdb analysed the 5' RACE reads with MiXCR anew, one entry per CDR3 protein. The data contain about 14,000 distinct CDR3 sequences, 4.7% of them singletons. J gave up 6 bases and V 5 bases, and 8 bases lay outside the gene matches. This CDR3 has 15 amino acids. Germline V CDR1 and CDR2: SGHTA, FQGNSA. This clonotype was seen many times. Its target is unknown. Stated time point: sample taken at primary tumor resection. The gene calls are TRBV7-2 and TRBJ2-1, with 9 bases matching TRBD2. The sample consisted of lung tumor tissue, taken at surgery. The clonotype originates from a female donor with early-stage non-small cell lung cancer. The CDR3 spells CASSQRLAGTNEQFF. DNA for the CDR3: TGTGCCAGCAGCCAGAGGCTAGCGGGGACCAATGAGCAGTTCTTC.